The source of this TCR beta chain is a study of graft-versus-host responses after intestinal transplantation. The table came from immunoSEQ multiplex PCR; TCRdb's copy has only in-frame clones and leaves some out. The sample yields over 100,000 clones, 85% to 95% seen once. V dropped 5 bases and J dropped 8; count of bases not matched to a gene: 15. CDR1 and CDR2 (germline): MDHEN, SYDVKM. This CDR3 has 15 amino acids. A word on this clone: Its cognate antigen is unknown.

The rearrangement uses TRBV28 and TRBJ2-7; 7 positions agree with TRBD1. The source is a human donor who was the organ donor for an intestinal transplant. The input for sequencing was unstimulated CD8+ T cells sorted from spleen or lymph node cells, taken before transplant. The CDR3 DNA reads TGTGCCAGCAGTATCCGACAGGGCATCCGCGCGAAGCAGTACTTC. Residues: CASSIRQGIRAKQYF.